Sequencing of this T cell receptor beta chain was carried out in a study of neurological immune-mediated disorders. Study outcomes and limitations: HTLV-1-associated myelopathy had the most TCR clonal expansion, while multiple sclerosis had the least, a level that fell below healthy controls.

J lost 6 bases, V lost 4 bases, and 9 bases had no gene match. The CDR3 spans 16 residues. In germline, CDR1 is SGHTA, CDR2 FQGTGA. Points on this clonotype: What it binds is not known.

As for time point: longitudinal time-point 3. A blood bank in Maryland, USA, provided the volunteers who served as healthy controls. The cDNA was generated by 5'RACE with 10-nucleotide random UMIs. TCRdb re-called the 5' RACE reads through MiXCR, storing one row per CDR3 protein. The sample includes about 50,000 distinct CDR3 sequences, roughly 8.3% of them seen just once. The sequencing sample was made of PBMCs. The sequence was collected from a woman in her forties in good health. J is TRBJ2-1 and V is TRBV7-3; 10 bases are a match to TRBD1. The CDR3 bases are TGTGCCAGCAGCTCAAGAGGACAGGGGGAAGGCAATGAGCAGTTCTTC. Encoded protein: CASSSRGQGEGNEQFF.